This TCR beta chain was sequenced in a study of human CD8 memory T cell subsets. Investigators built TCR beta libraries using UMI-labeled 5' RACE. TCRdb re-called the 5' RACE reads and catalogs CDR3 proteins one per entry, DNA excluded. The record lists around 11,000 distinct CDR3 sequences, of which the ten most abundant hold 15% to 19%. The authors enriched total CD8+ T cells by negative magnetic separation. Each subset gave duplicate vials of approximately 140,000 sorted CD8+ T cells for RNA. The CDR3 is 13 residues long. CDR1 SEHNR and CDR2 FQNEAQ come from the germline V gene (reference sequence). General study findings and limits: Stem-like memory T cells and precursor exhausted T cells had repertoires that overlapped very little.

Turning to this clonotype: Its antigen is still unknown.

The chain uses TRBV7-9 and TRBJ1-3; TCRdb selects TRBD1, and the lack of DNA leaves this call unchecked. The material sequenced was CD8+ T cells from PBMCs. The sequence was collected from a human donor in good health. Here the CDR3 reads CASGGTGWNTIYF.